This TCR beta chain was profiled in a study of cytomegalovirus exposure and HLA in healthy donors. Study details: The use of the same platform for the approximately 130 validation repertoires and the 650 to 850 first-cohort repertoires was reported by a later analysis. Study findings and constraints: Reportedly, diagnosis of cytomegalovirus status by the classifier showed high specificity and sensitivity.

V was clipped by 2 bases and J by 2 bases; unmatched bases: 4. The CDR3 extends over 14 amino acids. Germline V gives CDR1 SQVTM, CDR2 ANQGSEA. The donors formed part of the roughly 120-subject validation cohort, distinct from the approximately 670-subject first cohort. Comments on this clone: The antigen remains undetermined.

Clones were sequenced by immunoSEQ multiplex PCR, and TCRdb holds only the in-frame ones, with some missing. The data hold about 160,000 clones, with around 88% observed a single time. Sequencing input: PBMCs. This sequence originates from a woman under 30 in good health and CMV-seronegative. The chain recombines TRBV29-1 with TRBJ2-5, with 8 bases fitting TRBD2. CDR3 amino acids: CSVEWAGGQETQYF. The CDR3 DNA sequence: TGCAGCGTTGAATGGGCGGGAGGACAAGAGACCCAGTACTTC.